Detailed here is one T cell receptor (beta chain). This clonotype is medium-sized (0.01 to 0.1%) by its frequency; no count is available. Its binding antigen is unknown. This entry is derived from a study of T cell clusters in autoimmune cytopenias (dated by TCRdb to between 2017 and 2020). As for the study more broadly: Healthy donor controls had a mean age of roughly 51 years and a median age of approximately 59 years, with 22 of 43 female. TRB sequencing reached a median depth of roughly 52,000 reads per sample and yielded a median of around 2,400 distinct TRB clonotypes per sample. In autoimmune cytopenia patients, peripheral blood TRB and IGH repertoires were sequenced during active disease and over treatment follow-up, together with healthy, CLL and autoimmune hepatitis controls. The goal of the study was to find out whether patients with autoimmune cytopenia have a disease-specific immune repertoire signature that could be used as a blood-based biomarker. For primary cytopenia the controls were about two dozen age-matched healthy donors, whereas for secondary cytopenia the controls were approximately 15 age-matched CLL patients. Autoimmune hepatitis repertoires were compared against roughly 21 age- and sex-matched healthy donors. Results the study describes overall, beyond this receptor: TRB repertoire shifts, with less even repertoires in secondary cytopenia and CLL, mostly reflected lymphoma bias rather than autoimmunity. A lack of physiological T cell clusters in primary autoimmune cytopenia patients was suggested by GLIPH, as 51 clusters were found to be exclusive to healthy donors versus around 17 exclusive to patients. The cluster-lack signature was not observed for secondary cytopenia versus CLL, as the signature was apparently masked by the dominant lymphoma-associated repertoire. The T cell clusters were defined only in silico, and the functional role of the clusters was left to be validated experimentally. Healthy donors had almost three times as many exclusive TRB clusters as active autoimmune hepatitis patients, a finding consistent with an autoimmunity-wide signature.

TRB rearrangements were amplified by multiplex PCR using a touch-down protocol with TRB-A and TRB-B primer pools mixed in one tube. Illumina adapters and sample indices were added to the amplicons through two consecutive PCR reactions using Phusion HS II polymerase. The amplicons were purified from gel with the NucleoSpin Gel and PCR Clean-up kit, after which the amplicons were quantified by Qubit and checked for quality on an Agilent 2100 Bioanalyzer. Sequencing of the libraries was performed on an Illumina MiSeq with 600-cycle, single-indexed, paired-end runs. In the original analysis: TRB reads were aligned and assembled with MiXCR version 2.1.12 using the default MiXCR reference library. A clone was defined by each unique CDR3 nucleotide sequence, and the analysis included only productive sequences supported by at least two reads. Repertoire diversity was assessed with alpha-parameterized diversity profiles (alpha 0 to 5), including the Shannon (alpha 1) and Simpson (alpha 2) indices, which were computed with an R script. The tcR package was used to compute combinatorial TRB VJ usage, which was then compared between cohorts by principal component analysis with ade4. Using GLIPH, TCRbeta CDR3s were clustered on pairs of cohorts matched for age and read depth, and a Wilcoxon test was used to compare cluster frequencies. Reprocessed by TCRdb, the reads give a single entry per CDR3 protein sequence, without DNA. The V and J calls and clone size come from TCRdb's table, not from the authors' own analysis. Per the sample table, the count is thousands of distinct CDR3 sequences. The ten largest clones represent 7% of the sample.

From the germline V gene, CDR1 is SQVTM and CDR2 is ANQGSEA. The CDR3 runs 15 amino acids, cysteine and phenylalanine included. No DNA was logged. Each sample's TRB amplification started from approximately 230 ng of peripheral blood genomic DNA, which corresponds to tens of thousands of genome equivalents. These data are also associated with another study on T cell repertoires in aging, cancer and after chemotherapy. The second study reports: Donors spanned six age groups from 30 or younger to 70 or older, with at least three individuals per group. Healthy donor control TCR repertoires were recorded over several months to years and showed clear clonal overlap across re-sampling. In total, the full dataset held about 9.5 million TCR reads. Compared with age-matched healthy donors, untreated patients with hematological or solid cancers had significantly lower TCR diversity and higher clonality in blood. Declining TCR diversity with age in healthy donors was mainly explained by loss of richness; in cancer patients, loss of evenness also contributed. In both cancer cohorts, median generation probability rose over the chemotherapy interval, which suggests that the repertoire was reconstituted through rebound thymic output. It was noted by the authors that conclusions about immunological memory after chemotherapy cannot be drawn from the repertoire data. To look at immunoaging and at how T cells reconstitute after chemotherapy, the study profiled TCR beta repertoires in peripheral blood from both healthy donors and cancer patients. A cohort of 220 or so cancer patients (roughly 94 with hematological and around 120 with solid cancers) was assembled, and under 100 healthy donors were included as a reference group. TRB sequences were processed with MiXCR versions 2.12 and 3.0.5. The repertoire metrics were Shannon diversity, evenness, clonality (calculated as one minus evenness), and diversity profiles parameterized by alpha from 0 to 5. Generation probabilities of clones in paired pre- and post-chemotherapy samples were computed with the IGoR algorithm.

The sequence was collected from a human donor in good health. Recombination linked TRBV29-1 to TRBJ2-7; TCRdb names TRBD1, which stays unverified in the absence of DNA. The sample comprised peripheral blood. This receptor has the CDR3 CSASNSDRGVGEQYF.